One sample yielded the 29 T cell receptor beta chains listed below, sequenced in a study of identical twins. MiXCR, applied by TCRdb to the 5' RACE reads, yields one record per CDR3 protein. The data contain 200,000 to 250,000 distinct CDR3 sequences, about 7.5% of them singletons. These sequences were also reported in another study, on yellow fever vaccine responses in identical twins.

The sequenced sample was CD8+ T cells sorted from blood. The receptors here all came from a woman between 18 and 30 years old in good health.

The chain carries TRBV6-2 or TRBV6-3 and TRBJ1-2, with D tentatively TRBD1 (5 bases). Germline V gene data show CDR1 as MNHEY and CDR2 as SVGEGT. The V gene lost 2 bases and the J gene lost 5 bases, with 12 bases spanning the gap. The CDR3 sequence is 14 residues long. The CDR3 nucleotides are TGTGCCAGCAGTTACGTCCAGGGTTCTTATGGCTACACCTTC. Translating gives CASSYVQGSYGYTF.

This clonotype was detected only a few times. This chain joins TRBV6-1 and TRBJ1-5; D gene uncertain. The CDR3 has 11 residues. Germline V lookup: CDR1 MNHNS, CDR2 SASEGT. V lost 7 bases to trimming and J lost 6 bases, with 7 bases between them. CDR3 bases: TGTGCCAGCACGGGCGGTCAGCCCCAGCATTTT. Translating it yields CASTGGQPQHF.

This clonotype occurred many times. The chain carries TRBV28 and TRBJ2-1; 7 bases match TRBD2. Germline V gene lookup returns CDR1 MDHEN and CDR2 SYDVKM. With 3 bases clipped from V and 0 bases from J, the junction kept 8 bases outside the gene matches. The CDR3 runs 17 residues. For the CDR3, the DNA is TGTGCCAGCAGTTTCCCGGGACTAACAAGCTCCTACAATGAGCAGTTCTTC. This codes for CASSFPGLTSSYNEQFF.

This clonotype was seen only a few times. The chain combines TRBV3-1 with TRBJ2-7; D is possibly TRBD2 (6 bases). Germline V gene lookup returns CDR1 LGHDT and CDR2 YNNKEL (reference sequence). The CDR3 has 14 amino acids. The V end was cut by 4 bases, the J end by 4 bases, with 14 bases between. For the CDR3, the DNA is TGTGCCAGCAGCCGCAGCCTAGCGACTTACGAGCAGTACGTC. Translated, it gives CASSRSLATYEQYV.

This clonotype was detected many times. This sequence joins TRBV6-2 or TRBV6-3 and TRBJ1-6; a weak D match, TRBD1 (6 bases). Germline CDR1 MNHEY, CDR2 SVGEGT. Trimming cost V 5 bases and J 10 bases, with 12 bases left between them. This CDR3 has 13 amino acids. CDR3 sequence reads: CASSPGTYSPLHF. The CDR3 DNA follows: TGTGCCAGCAGTCCAGGGACATACTCACCCCTCCACTTT.

The V gene is TRBV7-8, the J gene TRBJ2-7; D is possibly TRBD1 or TRBD2 (5 bases each). The length of the CDR3 is 15 residues. V was cut by 5 bases and J by 1 base, with 15 bases left in between. Germline CDR1 and CDR2: SGHVS and FQNEAQ. The CDR3, as DNA: TGTGCCAGCAGCCCCCCCACAGAGGGGTCCTACGAGCAGTACTTC. Residues: CASSPPTEGSYEQYF.

The chain employs TRBV20-1 and TRBJ1-1, with D uncertain. The CDR3 is 15 residues long. Per the germline V gene, CDR1 is DFQATT and CDR2 is SNEGSKA (reference sequence). Trimming stripped 1 base from V and 2 bases from J, with 14 bases between. The CDR3, as DNA: TGCAGTGCTAGAGTACAAACGGTGTTTAACACTGAAGCTTTCTTT. This sequence encodes CSARVQTVFNTEAFF.

V and J are TRBV2 and TRBJ2-5; the D gene is possibly TRBD1 (5 bases). Trimming left V 8 bases short and J 5 bases short, with 9 bases between. Per the germline V gene, CDR1 is SNHLY and CDR2 is FYNNEI. The CDR3 is made up of 11 amino acids. This CDR3 is CASDSGETQYF. DNA of the CDR3: TGTGCCAGCGACAGTGGGGAGACCCAGTACTTC. Full variable domain (remainder filled in from reference TRBV2 and TRBJ2-5): EPEVTQTPSHQVTQMGQEVILRCVPISNHLYFYWYRQILGQKVEFLVSFYNNEISEKSEIFDDQFSVERPDGSNFTLKIRSTKLEDSAMYFCASDSGETQYFGPGTRLLVL.

Ten or more counts support this clonotype. This sequence joins TRBV27 and TRBJ2-2; D uncertain. V lost 4 bases and J 1 base, leaving 7 bases between the germline ends. CDR1 and CDR2 (germline): MNHEY, SMNVEV (reference sequence). The CDR3 spans 14 residues. For the CDR3, the DNA is TGTGCCAGCAGTTCCAGCCTGAACACCGGGGAGCTGTTTTTT. Encoded protein: CASSSSLNTGELFF.

This clonotype was detected ten times or more. The rearrangement uses TRBV7-9 and TRBJ2-4; TRBD2 is a possible D gene (6 bases). The germline V and J ends were trimmed by 5 bases and 0 bases, with 17 bases remaining between them. The CDR3 sequence is 17 residues long. CDR1 and CDR2 from the germline V gene are SEHNR and FQNEAQ (reference sequence). CDR3 protein: CASSRLGGPLAKNIQYF. The CDR3 DNA reads as TGTGCCAGCAGCCGATTGGGGGGACCTCTAGCCAAAAACATTCAGTACTTC. Combining the CDR3 with reference TRBV7-9 and TRBJ2-4 gives the whole variable domain DTGVSQNPRHKITKRGQNVTFRCDPISEHNRLYWYRQTLGQGPEFLTYFQNEAQLEKSRLLSDRFSAERPKGSFSTLEIQRTEQGDSAMYLCASSRLGGPLAKNIQYFGAGTRLSVL.

This clonotype has a count of ten or more. The chain carries TRBV5-1 and TRBJ2-7; TRBD1 matches 10 bases. V gave up 4 bases and J gave up 4 bases; unmatched junction bases: 11. The CDR3 is made up of 16 amino acids. Germline V gene lookup returns CDR1 SGHRS and CDR2 YFSETQ. The CDR3 DNA follows: TGCGCCAGCAGCATAACCCGGGACAGGGGTCCGTACGAGCAGTACGTC. It codes for CASSITRDRGPYEQYV.

This clonotype was counted between two and nine times. The gene calls are TRBV7-3 and TRBJ2-1; 7 bases line up with TRBD1. CDR1 and CDR2 (germline): SGHTA, FQGTGA. The CDR3 has 15 amino acids. The junction had 6 bases not matched to a gene; V was cut back by 5 bases and J by 2 bases. The CDR3 reads CASSMDRKPYNEQFF. CDR3 bases: TGTGCCAGCAGCATGGACAGGAAGCCCTACAATGAGCAGTTCTTC.

This clonotype was detected a few times. The chain couples TRBV4-2 to TRBJ2-3, with 10 bases aligning to TRBD2. The CDR3 totals 16 residues. CDR1 and CDR2 (germline): LGHNA, YNFKEQ. The junction had 5 bases not matched to a gene; V was cut back by 0 bases and J by 5 bases. CDR3 sequence: CASSQDSASGGDTQYF. The CDR3 nucleotides read TGTGCCAGCAGCCAAGATTCGGCTAGCGGGGGAGATACGCAGTATTTT.

This chain links TRBV28 with TRBJ2-7; D is undetermined. Germline values: CDR1 MDHEN, CDR2 SYDVKM. The V gene lost 2 bases and the J gene lost 2 bases, with 10 bases spanning the gap. The CDR3 contains 14 residues. This CDR3 is CASSLVSYPYEQYV. In DNA form, the CDR3 reads TGTGCCAGCAGTTTAGTTTCGTACCCCTACGAGCAGTACGTC.

The chain has TRBV5-1 and TRBJ2-5; D might be TRBD1 or TRBD2, each matching 6 bases. Trimming cost V 9 bases and J 2 bases, with 20 bases left between them. CDR3 length: 15 residues. CDR1 SGHRS and CDR2 YFSETQ come from the germline V gene. CDR3 coding DNA: TGCGCCACCAAATGGACAGCCCGGGGGCAAGAGACCCAGTACTTC. Translation gives CATKWTARGQETQYF.

The rearrangement uses TRBV10-2 and TRBJ2-1; 7 positions match TRBD2. Germline loops: CDR1 WSHSY, CDR2 SAAADI. This CDR3 region has 14 residues. With 6 bases clipped from V and 8 bases from J, the junction kept 10 bases outside the gene matches. CDR3 sequence: CASSGVAGPDEQFF. Here the CDR3 DNA reads TGCGCCAGCAGCGGGGTAGCGGGCCCGGATGAGCAGTTCTTC.

This clonotype was detected only a few times. V is TRBV9 and J is TRBJ2-6, with 11 bases aligning to TRBD2. This CDR3 contains 20 residues. J was trimmed by 0 bases and V by 4 bases; bases with no gene match: 12. Germline assignment: CDR1 SGDLS and CDR2 YYNGEE. For the CDR3, the DNA is TGTGCCAGCAGCCCTCTTACTAGCGGGGGTATAAGCTCTGGGGCCAACGTCCTGACTTTC. Translated: CASSPLTSGGISSGANVLTF.

The chain employs TRBV10-3 and TRBJ1-4, with D possibly matching TRBD1 (6 bases). Germline V gene data show CDR1 as ENHRY and CDR2 as SYGVKD. This CDR3 has 14 amino acids. V lost 8 bases and J lost 3, with 13 bases in between. The CDR3 loop is CAIAWGPSNEKLFF. The CDR3 DNA reads TGTGCCATCGCCTGGGGGCCATCTAATGAAAAACTGTTTTTT.

This clonotype was picked up a small number of times. The chain combines TRBV20-1 with TRBJ1-2; D gene ambiguous. V lost 5 bases and J 4 bases, leaving 11 bases between the germline ends. This CDR3 is 12 amino acids long. The V gene's germline CDR1 is DFQATT and CDR2 SNEGSKA (reference sequence). The CDR3 sequence: CSALNLIYGYTF. The DNA of the CDR3 is TGCAGTGCTCTAAACTTAATCTATGGCTACACCTTC.

This clonotype appeared many times. CDR3 sequence: CSVDPRETQETQYF. In DNA form, the CDR3 reads TGCAGCGTTGACCCCAGGGAAACCCAAGAGACCCAGTACTTC. This chain connects TRBV29-1 to TRBJ2-5; D is possibly TRBD1 (5 bases). Between the trimmed V and J ends, which lost 3 bases and 1 base, there was a span of 12 bases. CDR3 length: 14 amino acids. Germline loops: CDR1 SQVTM, CDR2 ANQGSEA.

The table lists this clonotype with a few counts. This sequence joins TRBV20-1 and TRBJ1-2, with 12 nucleotides matching TRBD1. The germline V gene has CDR1 DFQATT and CDR2 SNEGSKA (reference sequence). This CDR3 is built from 14 residues. J was trimmed by 7 bases and V by 5 bases; bases with no gene match: 8. The CDR3 nucleotides read TGCAGTGCTCTCTCGGGACAGGGGGCTAGTGGCTACACCTTC. Translated, it gives CSALSGQGASGYTF.

This clonotype occurred a few times. This chain uses TRBV7-6 with TRBJ1-2; perhaps TRBD1 as D (5 bases). The CDR3 has 13 residues. The V end was cut by 4 bases, the J end by 3 bases, with 9 bases between. The germline CDR1 and CDR2 sequences are SGHVS and FNYEAQ. This chain's CDR3 is CASSSGPYYGYTF. The CDR3 DNA is TGTGCCAGCAGCTCGGGACCGTACTATGGCTACACCTTC.

V is TRBV15 and J is TRBJ1-2; 9 nucleotides match TRBD1. V lost 7 bases and J lost 4; bases outside the gene matches: 7. The CDR3 covers 14 residues. CDR1 LNHNV and CDR2 YYDKDF come from the germline V gene (reference sequence). In DNA form, the CDR3 reads TGTGCCACCAACGCCGGGACAGGGATCTATGGCTACACCTTC. This codes for CATNAGTGIYGYTF.

A few counts support this clonotype. The V and J genes are TRBV24-1 and TRBJ2-1, with D perhaps matching TRBD1 (6 bases). The CDR3 consists of 14 residues. V gave up 5 bases and J gave up 4 bases, with 11 bases separating them. CDR1 KGHDR and CDR2 SFDVKD come from the germline V gene. DNA for the CDR3: TGTGCCACCAGTGGAGCAGGGGAGTACAATGAGCAGTTCTTC. Its translation is CATSGAGEYNEQFF.

At least ten counts were recorded for this clonotype. J is TRBJ2-7 and V is TRBV6-5; maybe TRBD2 (5 bases). This CDR3 is 14 amino acids long. V was clipped by 0 bases and J by 7 bases, with 13 bases between them. Looked up from germline, CDR1 is MNHEY and CDR2 is SVGAGI. The CDR3 region is CASSYSGTSGEQYV. In nucleotides, the CDR3 is TGTGCCAGCAGTTACTCGGGAACTTCGGGGGAGCAGTACGTC.

The sample holds many counts of this clonotype. This sequence joins TRBV28 and TRBJ1-5; 7 nucleotides match TRBD1. The ends lost 4 bases at V and 2 bases at J; junction bases unmatched: 11. Germline loops: CDR1 MDHEN, CDR2 SYDVKM. The CDR3 has 17 amino acids. The CDR3 DNA is TGTGCCAGCAGTTCGACAGGGCTCACGGGGGGCAATCAGCCCCAGCATTTT. It specifies CASSSTGLTGGNQPQHF. Together with reference TRBV28 and TRBJ1-5, the CDR3 gives the full variable domain: DVKVTQSSRYLVKRTGEKVFLECVQDMDHENMFWYRQDPGLGLRLIYFSYDVKMKEKGDIPEGYSVSREKKERFSLILESASTNQTSMYLCASSSTGLTGGNQPQHFGDGTRLSIL.

In its sample, this clonotype was seen many times. The V and J genes are TRBV4-1 and TRBJ1-4; 9 bases match TRBD1. The germline V gene encodes CDR1 MGHRA and CDR2 YSYEKL. Unmatched junction bases numbered 9, after V lost 4 bases and J lost 0 bases. The CDR3 is made up of 18 amino acids. CDR3 sequence (DNA): TGCGCCAGCAGCCTTTACAGGGGGCTTCCCACAACTAATGAAAAACTGTTTTTT. Its protein product is CASSLYRGLPTTNEKLFF.

V gene TRBV27 combines with J gene TRBJ1-4, with 7 bases that match TRBD1. This CDR3 contains 15 residues. V lost 7 bases, J lost 8 bases, and 13 bases stayed unmatched. Per the germline V gene, CDR1 is MNHEY and CDR2 is SMNVEV (reference sequence). CDR3 amino acids: CASTTVNRGREKLFF. In DNA, the CDR3 is TGTGCCAGCACCACAGTTAACAGGGGCCGGGAAAAACTGTTTTTT.

The V call is TRBV11-2, the J call TRBJ2-7; D remains ambiguous. Looked up from germline, CDR1 is SGHAT and CDR2 is FQNNGV. V was clipped by 3 bases and J by 1 base, with 7 bases between them. The CDR3 extends over 13 amino acids. The CDR3 coding sequence is TGTGCCAGCAGCTTTGCGGAATCCTACGAGCAGTACTTC. Its protein product is CASSFAESYEQYF. Together with reference TRBV11-2 and TRBJ2-7, the CDR3 gives the full variable domain: EAGVAQSPRYKIIEKRQSVAFWCNPISGHATLYWYQQILGQGPKLLIQFQNNGVVDDSQLPKDRFSAERLKGVDSTLKIQPAKLEDSAVYLCASSFAESYEQYFGPGTRLTVT.